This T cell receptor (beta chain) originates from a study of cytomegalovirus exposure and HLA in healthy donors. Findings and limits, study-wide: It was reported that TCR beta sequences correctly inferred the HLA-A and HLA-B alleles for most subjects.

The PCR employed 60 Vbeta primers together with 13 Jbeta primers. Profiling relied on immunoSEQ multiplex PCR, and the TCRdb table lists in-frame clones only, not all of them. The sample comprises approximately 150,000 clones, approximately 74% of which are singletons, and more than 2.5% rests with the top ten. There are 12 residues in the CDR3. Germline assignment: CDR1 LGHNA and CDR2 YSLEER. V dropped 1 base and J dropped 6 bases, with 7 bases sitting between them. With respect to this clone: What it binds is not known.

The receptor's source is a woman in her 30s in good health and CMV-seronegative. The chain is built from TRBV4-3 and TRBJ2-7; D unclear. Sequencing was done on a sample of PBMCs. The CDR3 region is CASSQGIGEQYF. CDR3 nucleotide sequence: TGCGCCAGCAGCCAAGGAATCGGCGAGCAGTACTTC.